The 4 T cell receptor beta chains presented below share a single source sample, sequenced in a study of CXCR3-negative and CXCR3-positive naive CD8 T cells. The TRB cDNA libraries were prepared by 5' RACE with UMI labels. Using the 5' RACE reads, TCRdb records one entry per CDR3 protein without DNA. The sample includes about 23,000 distinct CDR3 sequences. The sequencing input was naive CXCR3- CD8+ T cells from blood. The sample's subset: CD45RO-CCR7+CD27+CD95- naive CD8+ T cells lacking CXCR3 (TNR3-). Receptors were obtained from a human donor in good health. Some clones in this sample may be carry-over from other donors' samples.

The rearrangement joins TRBV14 to TRBJ2-5; there is no DNA to check the TCRdb D call of TRBD1. The CDR3 has 14 amino acids. Germline V gene data show CDR1 as SGHDN and CDR2 as FVKESK. The CDR3 reads CASSPWSPGETQYF. The complete variable domain, with remaining parts taken from reference TRBV14 and TRBJ2-5, reads EAGVTQFPSHSVIEKGQTVTLRCDPISGHDNLYWYRRVMGKEIKFLLHFVKESKQDESGMPNNRFLAERTGGTYSTLKVQPAELEDSGVYFCASSPWSPGETQYFGPGTRLLVL.

The chain has TRBV29-1 and TRBJ2-7; no DNA is available, so the TRBD1 call from TCRdb remains unchecked. CDR3 length: 15 residues. Germline V gives CDR1 SQVTM, CDR2 ANQGSEA. CDR3 protein: CSVVPPGQGAGEQYF.

The chain is built from TRBV6-2 or TRBV6-3 and TRBJ1-6; checking the TCRdb D call of TRBD1 is not possible without DNA. This CDR3 contains 15 residues. CDR1 and CDR2 from the germline V gene are MNHEY and SVGEGT. CDR3 in amino acids: CASSPGTGGNSPLHF.

The genes are TRBV5-6 and TRBJ2-1; the D call of TRBD1 rests on TCRdb alone, since no DNA is present to check it. The CDR3 extends over 16 amino acids. The germline V gene has CDR1 SGHDT and CDR2 YYEEEE. The CDR3 loop is CASSPLRDRGLNEQFF.